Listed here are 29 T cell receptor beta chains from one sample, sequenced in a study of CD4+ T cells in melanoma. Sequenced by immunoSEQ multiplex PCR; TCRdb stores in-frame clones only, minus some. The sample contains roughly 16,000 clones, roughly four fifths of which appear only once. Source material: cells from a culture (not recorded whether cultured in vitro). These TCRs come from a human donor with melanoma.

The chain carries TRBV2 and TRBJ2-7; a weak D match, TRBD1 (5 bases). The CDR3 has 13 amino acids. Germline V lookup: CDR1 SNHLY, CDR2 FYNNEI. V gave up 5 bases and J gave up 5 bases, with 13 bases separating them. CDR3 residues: CASSLIAGNEQYF. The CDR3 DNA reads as TGTGCCAGCAGTCTAATAGCAGGGAACGAGCAGTACTTC.

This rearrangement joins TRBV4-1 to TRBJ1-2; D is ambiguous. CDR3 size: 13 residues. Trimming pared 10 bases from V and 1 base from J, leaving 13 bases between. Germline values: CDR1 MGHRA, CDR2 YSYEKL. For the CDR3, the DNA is TGCGCCATTCGGTGGACCGGTAACTATGGCTACACCTTC. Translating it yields CAIRWTGNYGYTF.

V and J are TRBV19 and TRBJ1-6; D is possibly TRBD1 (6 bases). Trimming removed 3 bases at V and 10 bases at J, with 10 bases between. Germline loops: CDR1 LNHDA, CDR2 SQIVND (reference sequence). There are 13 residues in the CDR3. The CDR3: CASSINRESPLHF. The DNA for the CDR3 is TGTGCCAGTAGTATCAACAGGGAGTCACCCCTCCACTTT.

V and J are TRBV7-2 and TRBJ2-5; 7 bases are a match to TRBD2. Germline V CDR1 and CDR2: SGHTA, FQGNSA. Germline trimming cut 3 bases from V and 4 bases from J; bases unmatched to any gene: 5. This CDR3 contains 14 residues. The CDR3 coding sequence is TGTGCCAGCAGCTTGACTAGCCTAGGAGAGACCCAGTACTTC. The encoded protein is CASSLTSLGETQYF.

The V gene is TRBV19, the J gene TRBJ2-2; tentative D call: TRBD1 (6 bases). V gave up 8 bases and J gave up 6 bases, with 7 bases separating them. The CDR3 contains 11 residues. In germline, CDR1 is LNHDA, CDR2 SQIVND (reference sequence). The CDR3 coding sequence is TGTGCCAGTTGGGGGCCCGGGGAGCTGTTTTTT. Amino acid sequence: CASWGPGELFF.

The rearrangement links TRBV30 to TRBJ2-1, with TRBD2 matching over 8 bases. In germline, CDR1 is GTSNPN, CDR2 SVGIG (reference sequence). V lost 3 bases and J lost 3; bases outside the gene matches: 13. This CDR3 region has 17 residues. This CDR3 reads CAWRGIKAGAYYNEQFF. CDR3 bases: TGTGCCTGGAGGGGAATAAAAGCGGGGGCCTACTACAATGAGCAGTTCTTC.

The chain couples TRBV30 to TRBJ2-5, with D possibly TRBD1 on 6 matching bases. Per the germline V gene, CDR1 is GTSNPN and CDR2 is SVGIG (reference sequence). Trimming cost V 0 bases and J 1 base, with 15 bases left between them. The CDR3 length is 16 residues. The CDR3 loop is CAWSVRDIWVQETQYF. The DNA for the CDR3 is TGTGCCTGGAGTGTCAGGGACATATGGGTCCAAGAGACCCAGTACTTC.

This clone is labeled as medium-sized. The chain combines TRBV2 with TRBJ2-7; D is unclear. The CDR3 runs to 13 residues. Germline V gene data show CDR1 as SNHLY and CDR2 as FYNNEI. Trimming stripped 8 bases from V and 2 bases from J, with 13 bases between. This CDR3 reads CASVTPLTYEQYF. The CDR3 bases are TGTGCCAGCGTCACCCCGCTGACCTACGAGCAGTACTTC. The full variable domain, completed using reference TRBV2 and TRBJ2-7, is EPEVTQTPSHQVTQMGQEVILRCVPISNHLYFYWYRQILGQKVEFLVSFYNNEISEKSEIFDDQFSVERPDGSNFTLKIRSTKLEDSAMYFCASVTPLTYEQYFGPGTRLTVT.

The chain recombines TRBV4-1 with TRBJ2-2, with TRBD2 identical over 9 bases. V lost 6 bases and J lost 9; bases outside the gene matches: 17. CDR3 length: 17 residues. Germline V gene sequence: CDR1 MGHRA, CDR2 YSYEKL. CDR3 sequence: CASSHTTGRGGLRELFF. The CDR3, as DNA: TGCGCCAGCAGTCACACGACGGGGCGGGGGGGCCTCAGGGAGCTGTTTTTT.

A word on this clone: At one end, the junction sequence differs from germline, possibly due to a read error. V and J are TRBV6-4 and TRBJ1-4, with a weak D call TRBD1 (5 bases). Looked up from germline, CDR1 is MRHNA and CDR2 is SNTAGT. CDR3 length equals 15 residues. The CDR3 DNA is TGTGCCAGCAGTTACTCGAAGGGGAGTAATGAAAAACTGTTTTTT. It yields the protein CASSYSKGSNEKLFF.

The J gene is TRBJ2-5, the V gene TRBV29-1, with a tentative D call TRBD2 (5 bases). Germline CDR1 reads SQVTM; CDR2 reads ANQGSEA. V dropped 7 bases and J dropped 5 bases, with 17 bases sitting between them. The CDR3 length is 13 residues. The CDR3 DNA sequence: TGCAGCGCGTTCGAGGTACTAGGGGAGACCCAGTACTTC. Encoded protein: CSAFEVLGETQYF.

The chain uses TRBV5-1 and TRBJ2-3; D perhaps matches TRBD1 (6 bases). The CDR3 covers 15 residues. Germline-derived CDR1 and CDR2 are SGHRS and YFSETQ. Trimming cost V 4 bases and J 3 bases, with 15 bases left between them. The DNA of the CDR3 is TGCGCCAGCAGCACCGGGACAAGCCTAACAGATACGCAGTATTTT. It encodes CASSTGTSLTDTQYF.

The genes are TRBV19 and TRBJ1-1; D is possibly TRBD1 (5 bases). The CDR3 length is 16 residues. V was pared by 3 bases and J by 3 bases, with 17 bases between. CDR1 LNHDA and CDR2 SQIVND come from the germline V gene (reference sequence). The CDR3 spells CASSIGLWGGDTEAFF. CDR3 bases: TGTGCCAGTAGTATTGGGCTTTGGGGAGGGGACACTGAAGCTTTCTTT.

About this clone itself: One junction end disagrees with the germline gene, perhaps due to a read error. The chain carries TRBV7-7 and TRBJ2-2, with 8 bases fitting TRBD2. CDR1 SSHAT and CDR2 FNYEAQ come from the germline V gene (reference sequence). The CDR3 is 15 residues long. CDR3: CASSPGGADTGELFF. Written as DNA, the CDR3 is TGTGCTAGCAGCCCCGGGGGGGCCGACACCGGGGAGCTGTTTTTT.

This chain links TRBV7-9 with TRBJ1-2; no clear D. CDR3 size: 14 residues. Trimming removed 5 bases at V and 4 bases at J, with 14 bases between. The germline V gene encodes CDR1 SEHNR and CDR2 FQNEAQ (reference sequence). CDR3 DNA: TGTGCCAGCAGCCACGGCGGGGTTGGCTATGGCTACACCTTC. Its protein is CASSHGGVGYGYTF.

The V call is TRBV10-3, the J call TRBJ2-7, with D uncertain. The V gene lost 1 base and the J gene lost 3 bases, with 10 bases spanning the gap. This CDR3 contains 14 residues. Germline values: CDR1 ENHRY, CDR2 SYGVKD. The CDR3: CAISELDGGYEQYF. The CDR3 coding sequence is TGTGCCATCAGTGAGTTGGACGGTGGCTACGAGCAGTACTTC.

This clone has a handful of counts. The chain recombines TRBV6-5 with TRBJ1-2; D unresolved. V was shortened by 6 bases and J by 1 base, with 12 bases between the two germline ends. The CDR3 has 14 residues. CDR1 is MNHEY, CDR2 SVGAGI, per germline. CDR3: CASRAPGDNYGYTF. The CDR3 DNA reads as TGTGCCAGCAGGGCGCCTGGGGATAACTATGGCTACACCTTC.

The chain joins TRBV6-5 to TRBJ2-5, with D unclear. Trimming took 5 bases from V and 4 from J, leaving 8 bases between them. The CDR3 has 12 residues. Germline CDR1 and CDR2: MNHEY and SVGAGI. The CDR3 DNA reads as TGTGCCAGCAGTCAGACGGGAGAGACCCAGTACTTC. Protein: CASSQTGETQYF.

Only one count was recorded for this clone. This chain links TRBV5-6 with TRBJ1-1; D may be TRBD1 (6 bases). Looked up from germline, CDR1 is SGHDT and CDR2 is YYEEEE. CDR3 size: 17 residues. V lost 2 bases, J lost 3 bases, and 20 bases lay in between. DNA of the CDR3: TGTGCCAGCAGCTTTGGGAGTGAGACAGGCCGGTACACTGAAGCTTTCTTT. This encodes CASSFGSETGRYTEAFF. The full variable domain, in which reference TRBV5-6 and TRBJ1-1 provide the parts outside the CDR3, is DAGVTQSPTHLIKTRGQQVTLRCSPKSGHDTVSWYQQALGQGPQFIFQYYEEEERQRGNFPDRFSGHQFPNYSSELNVNALLLGDSALYLCASSFGSETGRYTEAFFGQGTRLTVV.

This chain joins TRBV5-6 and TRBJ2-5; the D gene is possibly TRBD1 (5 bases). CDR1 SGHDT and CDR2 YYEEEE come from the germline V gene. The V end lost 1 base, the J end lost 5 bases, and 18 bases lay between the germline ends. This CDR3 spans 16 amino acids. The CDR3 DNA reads TGTGCCAGCAGCTTGTCTAGTTCAGGGATGATCGAGACCCAGTACTTC. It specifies CASSLSSSGMIETQYF.

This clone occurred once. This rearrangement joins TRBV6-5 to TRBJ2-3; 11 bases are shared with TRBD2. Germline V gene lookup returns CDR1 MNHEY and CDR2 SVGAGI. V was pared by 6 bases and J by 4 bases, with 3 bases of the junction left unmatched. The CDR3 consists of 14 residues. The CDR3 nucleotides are TGTGCCAGCAGGCTTAGCGGGGGGGCAGATACGCAGTATTTT. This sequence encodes CASRLSGGADTQYF.

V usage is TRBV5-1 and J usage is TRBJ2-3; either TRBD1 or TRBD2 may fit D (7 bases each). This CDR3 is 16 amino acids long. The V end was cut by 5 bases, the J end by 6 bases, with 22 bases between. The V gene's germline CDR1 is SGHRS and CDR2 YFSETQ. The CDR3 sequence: CASRRGQGDRTDTQYF. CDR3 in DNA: TGCGCCAGCAGGCGGGGGCAGGGGGATCGAACGGATACGCAGTATTTT.

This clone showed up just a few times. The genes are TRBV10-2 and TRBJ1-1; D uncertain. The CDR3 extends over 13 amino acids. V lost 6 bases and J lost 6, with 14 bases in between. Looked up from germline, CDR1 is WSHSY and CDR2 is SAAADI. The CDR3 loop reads CASRDQFRAEAFF. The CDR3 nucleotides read TGCGCCAGCAGGGACCAGTTTAGGGCTGAAGCTTTCTTT.

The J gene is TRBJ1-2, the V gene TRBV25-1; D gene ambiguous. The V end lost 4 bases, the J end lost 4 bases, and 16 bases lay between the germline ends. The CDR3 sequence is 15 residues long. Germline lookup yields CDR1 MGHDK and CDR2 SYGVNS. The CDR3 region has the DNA TGTGCCAGCAGTGCCCCCGGCGGGCGAGTCTATGGCTACACCTTC. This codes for CASSAPGGRVYGYTF.

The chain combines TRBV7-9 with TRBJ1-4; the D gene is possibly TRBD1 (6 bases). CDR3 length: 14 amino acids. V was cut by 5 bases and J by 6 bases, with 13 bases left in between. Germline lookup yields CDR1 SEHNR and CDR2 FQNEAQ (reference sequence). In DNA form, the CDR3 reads TGTGCCAGCAGCCGTCAGGGGAGTGATGAAAAACTGTTTTTT. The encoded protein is CASSRQGSDEKLFF.

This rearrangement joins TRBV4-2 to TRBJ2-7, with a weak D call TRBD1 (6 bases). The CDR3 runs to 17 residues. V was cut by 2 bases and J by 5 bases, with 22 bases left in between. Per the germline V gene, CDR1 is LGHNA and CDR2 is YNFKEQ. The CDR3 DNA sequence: TGTGCCAGCAGCCAAAGAGTAGGGGCTAGTCGGGACAACGAGCAGTACTTC. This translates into CASSQRVGASRDNEQYF.

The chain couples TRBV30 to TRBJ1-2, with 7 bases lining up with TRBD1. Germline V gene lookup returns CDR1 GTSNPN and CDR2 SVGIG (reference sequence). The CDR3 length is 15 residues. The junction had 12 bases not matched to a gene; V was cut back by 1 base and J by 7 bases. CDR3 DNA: TGTGCCTGGAGTGGTCGACAACAGGGGTGGGGTGGCTACACCTTC. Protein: CAWSGRQQGWGGYTF.

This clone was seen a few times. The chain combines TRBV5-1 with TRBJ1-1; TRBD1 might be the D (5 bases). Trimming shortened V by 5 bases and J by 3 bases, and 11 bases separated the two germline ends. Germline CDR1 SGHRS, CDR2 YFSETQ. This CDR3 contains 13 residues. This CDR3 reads CASRAGRHTEAFF. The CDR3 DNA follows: TGCGCCAGCAGGGCGGGACGGCACACTGAAGCTTTCTTT. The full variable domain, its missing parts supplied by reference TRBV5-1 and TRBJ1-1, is KAGVTQTPRYLIKTRGQQVTLSCSPISGHRSVSWYQQTPGQGLQFLFEYFSETQRNKGNFPGRFSGRQFSNSRSEMNVSTLELGDSALYLCASRAGRHTEAFFGQGTRLTVV.

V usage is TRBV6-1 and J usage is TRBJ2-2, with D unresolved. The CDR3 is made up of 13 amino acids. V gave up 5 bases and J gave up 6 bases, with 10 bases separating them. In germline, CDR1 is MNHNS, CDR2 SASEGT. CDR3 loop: CASSPSRSGELFF. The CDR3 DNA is TGTGCCAGCAGTCCGAGTCGGTCCGGGGAGCTGTTTTTT.